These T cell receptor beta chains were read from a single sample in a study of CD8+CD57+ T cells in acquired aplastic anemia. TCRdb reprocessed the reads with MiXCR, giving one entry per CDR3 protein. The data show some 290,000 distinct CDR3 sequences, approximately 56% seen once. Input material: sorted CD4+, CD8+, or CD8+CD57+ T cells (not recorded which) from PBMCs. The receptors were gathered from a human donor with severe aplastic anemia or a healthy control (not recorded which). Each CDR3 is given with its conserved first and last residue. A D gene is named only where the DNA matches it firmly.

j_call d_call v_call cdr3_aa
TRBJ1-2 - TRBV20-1 CSATGRLTSGGYTF
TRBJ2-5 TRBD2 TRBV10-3 CAIREAGGPGETQYF
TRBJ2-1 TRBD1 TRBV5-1 CASSLGTGNNEQFF
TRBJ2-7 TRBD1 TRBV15 CATSSSGTVALGEQYF
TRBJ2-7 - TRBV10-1 CASRLQWTLTCEQYF
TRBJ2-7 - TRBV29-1 CSVVGGSYEQYF
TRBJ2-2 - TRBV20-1 CSAQPEVRATAGELFF
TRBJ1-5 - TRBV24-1 CATGTGLEPQHF
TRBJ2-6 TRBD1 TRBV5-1 CASSLTGGGANVLTF
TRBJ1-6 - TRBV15 CATSRDRPGRGNSPLHF
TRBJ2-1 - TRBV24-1 CATSDPGATYNEQFF
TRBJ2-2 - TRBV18 CASSPLTGELFF
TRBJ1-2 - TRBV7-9 CASSLMDRRLYGYTF
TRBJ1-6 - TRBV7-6 CASSRGLNSPLHF
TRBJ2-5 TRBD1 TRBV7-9 CASRTGTATQETQYF
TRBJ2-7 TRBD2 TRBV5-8 CASSLSGTSSSRSSYEQYF
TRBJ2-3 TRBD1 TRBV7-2 CASSFGTGGLTQYF
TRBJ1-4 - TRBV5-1 CASSWVEGNEKLFF
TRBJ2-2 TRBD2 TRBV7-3 CASSATLAGGIANTGELFF
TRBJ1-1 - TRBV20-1 CSARAGTRGLNTEAFF
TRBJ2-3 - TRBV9 CASSARDSQIGAQYF
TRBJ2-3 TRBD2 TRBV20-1 CSARVVAGGASSTDTQYF
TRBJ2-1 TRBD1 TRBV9 CASSVVGTGNNEQFF
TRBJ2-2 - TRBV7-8 CASSPLGGWGTGELFF
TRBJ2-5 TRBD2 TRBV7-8 CAISGTSGGRETQYF
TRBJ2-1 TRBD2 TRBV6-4 CASSETSGESNEQFF
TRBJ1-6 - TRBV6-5 CASWESYNSPLHF
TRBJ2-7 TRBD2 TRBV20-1 CSARGKPGLATEQYF
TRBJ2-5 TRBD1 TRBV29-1 CSVTDRDQETQYF
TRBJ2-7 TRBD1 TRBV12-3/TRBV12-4 CASTTGTAVREQYF
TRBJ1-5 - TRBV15 CATSPEGGRGYQPQHF
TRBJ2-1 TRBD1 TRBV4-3 CASSLDRGSYNEQFF
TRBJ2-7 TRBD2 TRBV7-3 CASSLLAGGRDEQYF
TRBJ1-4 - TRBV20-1 CSAPNVGLSEKLFF
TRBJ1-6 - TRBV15 CATSRDPGTSPLHF
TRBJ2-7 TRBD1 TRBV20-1 CSARVGGQGNTGELYF
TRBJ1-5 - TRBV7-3 CASSPPGGGLGNQPQHF
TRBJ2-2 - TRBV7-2 CASSLGAGYGNTGELFF
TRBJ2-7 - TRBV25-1 CASSATGRRYEQYF
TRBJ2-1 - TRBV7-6 CASSSEGPGSEQFF
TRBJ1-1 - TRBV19 CASSIGVMAAFF